The 23 T cell receptor beta chains below come from one sample, sequenced in a study of blood T cell repertoires in COVID-19. Using immunoSEQ multiplex PCR, the repertoire was profiled, and TCRdb retains in-frame clones only, with some absent. Of over 100,000 clones in the sample, roughly 77% are singletons; the top ten hold around 15%. Sequencing was done on a sample of peripheral blood. All receptors come from a man in his 60s with active or convalescent COVID-19.

V and J are TRBV27 and TRBJ2-7; TRBD2 agrees at 14 bases. V shed 5 bases, J shed 12 bases, and the junction held 9 bases outside the gene matches. Germline-derived CDR1 and CDR2 are MNHEY and SMNVEV (reference sequence). CDR3 length: 14 residues. CDR3 residues: CASSPKGLAGVRYF. The CDR3 DNA is TGTGCCAGCAGTCCGAAGGGACTAGCGGGAGTGAGGTACTTC.

The chain couples TRBV3-1 (or the pseudogene TRBV3-2) to TRBJ1-2, with TRBD1 matching over 7 bases. The CDR3 has 15 amino acids. V lost 1 base, J lost 6 bases, and 8 bases stayed unmatched. Germline V gives CDR1 LGHDT, CDR2 YNNKEL (reference sequence). DNA of the CDR3: TGTGCCAGCAGCCAAGCTAATTCAGGGGGAGATGGCTACACCTTC. Amino acids: CASSQANSGGDGYTF.

This clone came up a few times. The chain couples TRBV4-1 to TRBJ2-7, with 14 bases identical to TRBD2. CDR1 and CDR2 from the germline V gene are MGHRA and YSYEKL. The CDR3 covers 15 residues. V gave up 5 bases and J gave up 4 bases; unmatched junction bases: 4. CDR3 DNA: TGCGCCAGCAGCGAGGGACTAGCGGGAGATTACGAGCAGTACTTC. This encodes CASSEGLAGDYEQYF.

The chain has TRBV3-1 (or the pseudogene TRBV3-2) and TRBJ1-5; the D is unclear. The germline CDR1 and CDR2 sequences are LGHDT and YNNKEL (reference sequence). This CDR3 is 12 amino acids long. The V end lost 4 bases, the J end lost 4 bases, and 5 bases lay between the germline ends. Written as DNA, the CDR3 is TGTGCCAGCAGCCCGGGGAATCAGCCCCAGCATTTT. It encodes CASSPGNQPQHF.

The chain employs TRBV7-2 and TRBJ2-7; weak D call: TRBD1 (5 bases). The germline V gene encodes CDR1 SGHTA and CDR2 FQGNSA. The CDR3 covers 14 residues. The V end was cut by 0 bases, the J end by 6 bases, with 12 bases between. The CDR3 spells CASSLAGRAREQYF. CDR3 nucleotides: TGTGCCAGCAGCTTAGCGGGCAGGGCTCGCGAGCAGTACTTC.

The V call is TRBV3-1 (or the pseudogene TRBV3-2), the J call TRBJ2-4; weak D call: TRBD1 (6 bases). This CDR3 has 15 residues. V was trimmed by 1 base and J by 2 bases, leaving 9 bases between them. The germline V gene encodes CDR1 LGHDT and CDR2 YNNKEL (reference sequence). The DNA of the CDR3 is TGTGCCAGCAGCCAAGGGACAGTGTCCAAAAACATTCAGTACTTC. It specifies CASSQGTVSKNIQYF.

The rearrangement links TRBV7-8 to TRBJ2-7; D not resolved. Trimming removed 5 bases from V and 6 bases from J, with 11 bases in between. The CDR3 extends over 12 amino acids. The germline V gene has CDR1 SGHVS and CDR2 FQNEAQ. In nucleotides, the CDR3 is TGTGCCAGCAGCGCGTCGACTTCCGAGCAGTACTTC. It is translated as CASSASTSEQYF.

This chain connects TRBV29-1 to TRBJ1-1, with 9 nucleotides matching TRBD1. Trimming cost V 5 bases and J 4 bases; bases outside gene matches: 5. CDR1 and CDR2 from the germline V gene are SQVTM and ANQGSEA. This CDR3 is built from 13 residues. The CDR3 region is CSVPGQGTTEAFF. The CDR3, as DNA: TGCAGCGTTCCGGGACAGGGCACCACTGAAGCTTTCTTT.

The chain is built from TRBV3-1 (or the pseudogene TRBV3-2) and TRBJ2-3, with a possible D match to TRBD2 (7 bases). The V end was cut by 4 bases, the J end by 10 bases, with 21 bases between. In germline, CDR1 is LGHDT, CDR2 YNNKEL (reference sequence). The CDR3 covers 15 residues. The CDR3 nucleotides are TGTGCCAGCAGCCGGGAGGGGGACACCAGTCCGGCGCAGTATTTT. Amino acid sequence: CASSREGDTSPAQYF.

The chain combines TRBV30 with TRBJ1-6; D is perhaps TRBD1 (5 bases). Germline V gene sequence: CDR1 GTSNPN, CDR2 SVGIG (reference sequence). Trimming cost V 0 bases and J 7 bases, with 10 bases left between them. This CDR3 spans 14 amino acids. The CDR3 protein is CAWSVSGKNSPLHF. The CDR3 DNA follows: TGTGCCTGGAGTGTATCAGGGAAAAATTCACCCCTCCACTTT.

This clone has just one count. The chain combines TRBV7-2 with TRBJ2-7; 9 bases are a match to TRBD1. The germline V gene has CDR1 SGHTA and CDR2 FQGNSA. V was clipped by 4 bases and J by 0 bases; unmatched bases: 4. The CDR3 totals 15 residues. CDR3 DNA: TGTGCCAGCAGCTATGACAGGGGGAGCTCCTACGAGCAGTACTTC. Residues: CASSYDRGSSYEQYF.

The rearrangement uses TRBV15 and TRBJ2-2; D gene ambiguous. Germline V gives CDR1 LNHNV, CDR2 YYDKDF (reference sequence). The germline V and J ends were trimmed by 0 bases and 5 bases, with 13 bases remaining between them. This CDR3 has 16 residues. CDR3 sequence reads: CATSRDQAGATGELFF. The DNA of the CDR3 is TGTGCCACCAGCAGAGACCAAGCCGGAGCGACCGGGGAGCTGTTTTTT.

The chain has TRBV6-1 and TRBJ1-2; D uncertain. There are 13 residues in the CDR3. CDR1 and CDR2 (germline): MNHNS, SASEGT. Trimming cost V 5 bases and J 2 bases, with 9 bases left between them. CDR3 coding DNA: TGTGCCAGCAGTTATGACAACAACTATGGCTACACCTTC. Translated, it gives CASSYDNNYGYTF.

The genes are TRBV9 and TRBJ1-1; D not certain. The CDR3 has 13 amino acids. The V end lost 4 bases, the J end lost 2 bases, and 9 bases lay between the germline ends. CDR1 SGDLS and CDR2 YYNGEE come from the germline V gene. The CDR3 coding sequence is TGTGCCAGCAGCCCTAAGATTAACACTGAAGCTTTCTTT. It is translated as CASSPKINTEAFF. The variable domain in full, with the rest retrieved from reference TRBV9 and TRBJ1-1, is DSGVTQTPKHLITATGQRVTLRCSPRSGDLSVYWYQQSLDQGLQFLIQYYNGEERAKGNILERFSAQQFPDLHSELNLSSLELGDSALYFCASSPKINTEAFFGQGTRLTVV.

The chain joins TRBV6-4 to TRBJ2-2, with 16 bases aligning to TRBD2. The CDR3 runs 23 residues. Germline loops: CDR1 MRHNA, CDR2 SNTAGT. The V segment lost 0 bases and the J segment 1 base; nucleotides outside the gene matches: 14. CDR3 sequence: CASSDSTFPGLAGGSLNTGELFF. The DNA for the CDR3 is TGTGCCAGCAGTGACTCGACGTTCCCGGGACTAGCGGGAGGGTCTCTGAACACCGGGGAGCTGTTTTTT.

V is TRBV28 and J is TRBJ1-6; 8 nucleotides align to TRBD1. CDR3 length: 14 residues. With V trimmed by 6 bases and J by 7 bases, 5 bases remained unmatched. The germline gives CDR1 MDHEN, CDR2 SYDVKM. Here the CDR3 reads CASREDRDNSPLHF. The CDR3 region has the DNA TGTGCCAGCAGGGAGGACAGGGACAATTCACCCCTCCACTTT.

The rearrangement joins TRBV4-1 to TRBJ2-7; D is ambiguous. The germline V and J ends were trimmed by 0 bases and 6 bases, with 12 bases remaining between them. The germline CDR1 and CDR2 sequences are MGHRA and YSYEKL. The CDR3 totals 14 residues. The CDR3 spells CASSQDSSSGEQYF. The DNA for the CDR3 is TGCGCCAGCAGCCAAGATTCTTCGTCGGGCGAGCAGTACTTC.

The gene calls are TRBV12-5 and TRBJ2-1, with 8 bases fitting TRBD2. The V segment lost 0 bases and the J segment 1 base; nucleotides outside the gene matches: 2. This CDR3 is built from 16 residues. The V gene's germline CDR1 is LGHNT and CDR2 FRNRAP. The CDR3 region is CASGLVTSASYNEQFF. In DNA, the CDR3 is TGTGCTAGTGGTTTGGTGACTAGCGCTTCCTACAATGAGCAGTTCTTC.

This clone appeared a few times. The chain couples TRBV19 to TRBJ2-7; TRBD2 agrees at 10 bases. Germline lookup yields CDR1 LNHDA and CDR2 SQIVND (reference sequence). This CDR3 is built from 14 residues. V shed 3 bases, J shed 6 bases, and the junction held 5 bases outside the gene matches. The CDR3: CASSMLAGVSEQYF. The DNA for the CDR3 is TGTGCCAGTAGTATGCTAGCGGGAGTAAGCGAGCAGTACTTC.

The chain uses TRBV30 and TRBJ1-1; D possibly corresponds to TRBD1 (5 bases). Germline CDR1 reads GTSNPN; CDR2 reads SVGIG (reference sequence). This CDR3 has 17 amino acids. The V end lost 3 bases, the J end lost 0 bases, and 20 bases lay between the germline ends. CDR3 sequence (DNA): TGTGCCTGGAGCGCCCGAGGAGGGGTAAACATGAACACTGAAGCTTTCTTT. It encodes CAWSARGGVNMNTEAFF.

V usage is TRBV3-1 (or the pseudogene TRBV3-2) and J usage is TRBJ2-4, with D possibly matching TRBD1 (6 bases). The CDR3 has 13 residues. V gave up 1 base and J gave up 7 bases, with 8 bases separating them. Germline-derived CDR1 and CDR2 are LGHDT and YNNKEL (reference sequence). The CDR3 region is CASSQVRGNIQYF. As DNA, the CDR3 is TGTGCCAGCAGCCAAGTGAGGGGGAACATTCAGTACTTC.

The chain couples TRBV6-5 to TRBJ1-4, with D possibly TRBD1 on 5 matching bases. Per germline, CDR1 MNHEY and CDR2 SVGAGI. The CDR3 consists of 16 residues. Trimming cost V 2 bases and J 2 bases, with 12 bases left between them. CDR3 region: CASSYAAGRTNEKLFF. CDR3 in DNA: TGTGCCAGCAGTTACGCCGCAGGGCGGACTAATGAAAAACTGTTTTTT.

This rearrangement joins TRBV18 to TRBJ2-1; no reliable D call. The CDR3 has 16 amino acids. V lost 0 bases and J lost 4, with 13 bases in between. The germline CDR1 and CDR2 sequences are KGHSH and LQKENI. CDR3 sequence reads: CASSPPIGDLYNEQFF. DNA for the CDR3: TGTGCCAGCTCACCACCGATTGGTGACTTATACAATGAGCAGTTCTTC.